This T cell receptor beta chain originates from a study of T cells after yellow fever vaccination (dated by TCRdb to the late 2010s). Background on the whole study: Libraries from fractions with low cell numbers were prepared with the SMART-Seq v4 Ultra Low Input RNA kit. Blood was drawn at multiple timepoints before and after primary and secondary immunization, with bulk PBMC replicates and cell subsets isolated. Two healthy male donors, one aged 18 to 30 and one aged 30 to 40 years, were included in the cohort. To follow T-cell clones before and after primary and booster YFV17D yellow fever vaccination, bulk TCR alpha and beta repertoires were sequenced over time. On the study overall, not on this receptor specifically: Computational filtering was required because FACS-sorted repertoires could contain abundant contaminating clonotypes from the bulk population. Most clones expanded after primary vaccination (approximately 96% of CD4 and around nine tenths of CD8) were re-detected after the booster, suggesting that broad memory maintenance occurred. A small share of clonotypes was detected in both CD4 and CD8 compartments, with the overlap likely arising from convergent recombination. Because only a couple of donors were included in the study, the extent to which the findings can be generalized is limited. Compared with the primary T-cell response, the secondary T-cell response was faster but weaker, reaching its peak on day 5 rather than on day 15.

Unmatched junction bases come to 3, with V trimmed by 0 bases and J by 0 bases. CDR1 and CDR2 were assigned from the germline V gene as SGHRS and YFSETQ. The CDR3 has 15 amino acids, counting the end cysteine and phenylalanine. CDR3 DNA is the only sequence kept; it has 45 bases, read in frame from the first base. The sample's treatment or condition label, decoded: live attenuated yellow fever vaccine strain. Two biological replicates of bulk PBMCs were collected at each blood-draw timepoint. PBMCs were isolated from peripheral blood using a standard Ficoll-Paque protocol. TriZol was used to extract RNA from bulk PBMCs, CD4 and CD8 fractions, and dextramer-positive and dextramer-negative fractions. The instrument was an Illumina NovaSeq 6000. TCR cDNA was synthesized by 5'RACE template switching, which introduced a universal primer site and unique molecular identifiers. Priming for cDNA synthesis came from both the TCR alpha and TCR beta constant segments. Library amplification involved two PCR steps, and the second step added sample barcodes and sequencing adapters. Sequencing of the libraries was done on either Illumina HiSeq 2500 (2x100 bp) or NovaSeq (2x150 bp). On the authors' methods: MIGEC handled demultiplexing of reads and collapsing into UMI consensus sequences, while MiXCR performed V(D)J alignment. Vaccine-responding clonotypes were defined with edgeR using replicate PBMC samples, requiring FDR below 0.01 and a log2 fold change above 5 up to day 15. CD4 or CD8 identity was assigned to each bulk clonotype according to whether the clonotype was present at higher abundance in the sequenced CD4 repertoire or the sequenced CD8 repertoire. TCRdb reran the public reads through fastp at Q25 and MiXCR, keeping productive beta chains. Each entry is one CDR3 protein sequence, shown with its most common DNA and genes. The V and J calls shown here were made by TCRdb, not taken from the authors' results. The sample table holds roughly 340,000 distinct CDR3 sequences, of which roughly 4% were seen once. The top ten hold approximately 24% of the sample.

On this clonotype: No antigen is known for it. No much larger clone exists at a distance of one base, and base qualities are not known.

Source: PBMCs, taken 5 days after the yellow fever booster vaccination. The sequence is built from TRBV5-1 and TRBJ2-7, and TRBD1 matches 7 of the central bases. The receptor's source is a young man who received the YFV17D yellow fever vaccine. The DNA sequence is TGCGCCAGCAGCTTGGGGGACAGCCGCTCCTACGAGCAGTACTTC. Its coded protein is CASSLGDSRSYEQYF.